This T cell receptor (beta chain) was retrieved from a study of identical twins. All donors comprised healthy Caucasians. General study points: Twins' surplus sharing was weaker for beta out-of-frame sequences.

Each CDR3 protein gets one entry after TCRdb re-called the 5' RACE reads with MiXCR. The sample has under 250,000 distinct CDR3 sequences, about 7.5% seen once. This clonotype was observed once. The antigen remains undetermined. Unmatched junction bases numbered 4, after V lost 5 bases and J lost 4 bases. The CDR3 spans 13 residues. Germline assignment: CDR1 SGHTA and CDR2 FQGNSA. This same sample was also taken into another study, of yellow fever vaccine responses in identical twins.

This sequence originates from a woman younger than 30 in good health. This sequence joins TRBV7-2 and TRBJ2-5, with 7 bases lining up with TRBD1. The material sequenced was memory (CD45RO+) T cells sorted from blood. CDR3 bases: TGTGCCAGCAGCCCCACAGGGGTAGAGACCCAGTACTTC. This encodes CASSPTGVETQYF.